Listed here are 5 T cell receptor beta chains from one sample, sequenced in a study of CD8 T cells in Susac syndrome. The RNA, roughly 0.5 to 1 ug, was put through reverse transcription using random hexamers. TCRdb re-called the immunoSEQ multiplex PCR reads through MiXCR, storing one row per CDR3 protein. The table shows 65,000 to 100,000 distinct CDR3 sequences, with roughly 96% occurring only once. Sequenced material: CD8+ T cells from PBMCs. The receptors stem from a human donor with Susac syndrome.

The chain joins TRBV12-3 or TRBV12-4 to TRBJ1-5, with D perhaps matching TRBD1 (5 bases). The CDR3 is 14 amino acids. Trimming left V 3 bases short and J 5 bases short, with 11 bases between. CDR3 DNA sequence: TGTGCCAGCAGTTTTCCGGGGCGACATCAGCCCCAGCATTTT. Its translation is CASSFPGRHQPQHF.

The V call is TRBV7-8, the J call TRBJ2-5, with D perhaps matching TRBD2 (5 bases). Deletions cut 7 bases from V and 3 bases from J, with 18 bases between. Germline CDR1 and CDR2: SGHVS and FQNEAQ. The CDR3 totals 15 residues. The CDR3 bases are TGTGCCAGCACCCCCGGAGGTTTTCCCGAAGAGACCCAGTACTTC. This encodes CASTPGGFPEETQYF.

The chain uses TRBV7-8 and TRBJ1-1; D may be TRBD1 (6 bases). This CDR3 comprises 16 residues. Germline V gene sequence: CDR1 SGHVS, CDR2 FQNEAQ. V dropped 4 bases and J dropped 2 bases, with 17 bases sitting between them. Here the CDR3 reads CASSSGVGGANTEAFF. The CDR3 nucleotides are TGTGCCAGCAGCTCTGGCGTCGGGGGCGCTAACACTGAAGCTTTCTTT. The full variable domain, in which reference TRBV7-8 and TRBJ1-1 provide the parts outside the CDR3, is GAGVSQSPRYKVAKRGQDVALRCDPISGHVSLFWYQQALGQGPEFLTYFQNEAQLDKSGLPSDRFFAERPEGSVSTLKIQRTQQEDSAVYLCASSSGVGGANTEAFFGQGTRLTVV.

The chain has TRBV9 and TRBJ1-2; 12 bases fit TRBD1. The CDR3 is 19 amino acids. Looked up from germline, CDR1 is SGDLS and CDR2 is YYNGEE. V lost 3 bases, J lost 4 bases, and 16 bases stayed unmatched. The CDR3 bases are TGTGCCAGCAGCGATCATCCGGGACAGGGGGCTTCGAGCTTCTATGGCTACACCTTC. Translated: CASSDHPGQGASSFYGYTF.

The V and J genes are TRBV20-1 and TRBJ2-2, with D perhaps TRBD1 (6 bases). CDR1 DFQATT and CDR2 SNEGSKA come from the germline V gene (reference sequence). Trimming took 8 bases from V and 1 from J, leaving 11 bases between them. The CDR3 extends over 13 amino acids. The CDR3 DNA sequence: TGCAGTAAACAGGGAAAGAACACCGGGGAGCTGTTTTTT. Translating gives CSKQGKNTGELFF.